This is a list of T cell receptor beta chains from one sample in a study of T cell responses to AZD1222 COVID-19 vaccine. Produced via immunoSEQ multiplex PCR; TCRdb's table is partial and in-frame only. The table records 90,000 to 150,000 clones, roughly 90% of them present only once. The sequencing here drew on peripheral blood, taken on day 0 of AZD1222 vaccination. Receptors originate from an adult in good health. Both conserved end residues are part of each CDR3.

J gene,V gene,CDR3 protein
TRBJ1-2,TRBV19,CASSIGTVPGYTF
TRBJ1-2,TRBV7-9,CASSPRRAGDGYTF
TRBJ2-1,TRBV4-1,CASSPIAEASYNEQFF
TRBJ2-6,TRBV18,CASSPLLGSGANVLTF
TRBJ1-1,TRBV4-2,CASSPAVMNTEAFF
TRBJ2-6,TRBV9,CASSAPTWRLRSPGANVLTF
TRBJ1-2,TRBV19,CAIAGYYGYTF
TRBJ1-3,TRBV3-1/TRBV3-2,CASTPMGRGAGNTIYF
TRBJ1-5,TRBV2,CASSTEFQHQPQHF
TRBJ2-5,TRBV3-1/TRBV3-2,CASSQGLERETQYF
TRBJ1-6,TRBV5-4,CASSAGGRVNSPLHF
TRBJ2-1,TRBV5-1,CASSTDQEQFF
TRBJ2-1,TRBV6-6,CASSYSRLVDEQFF
TRBJ1-6,TRBV9,CASGQTNSPLHF
TRBJ2-5,TRBV5-1,CASSLAIGGAGETQYF
TRBJ1-1,TRBV5-8,CASSFWVGKNTEAFF
TRBJ1-2,TRBV5-6,CASSLDINYGYTF
TRBJ1-2,TRBV30,CAWSVVQSYGYTF
TRBJ1-4,TRBV30,CAWMSSAAGKEKLFF
TRBJ1-1,TRBV28,CASRGQGRGDTEAFF
TRBJ1-5,TRBV24-1,CATSESTGKGSNQPQHF
TRBJ1-2,TRBV5-6,CASTGRTGGLYGYTF
TRBJ2-1,TRBV10-3,CAISDSGAPTSGRRNEQFF
TRBJ1-4,TRBV18,CASSPRLNEKLFF
TRBJ1-2,TRBV7-3,CASSLHRGPGGGYTF
TRBJ2-1,TRBV3-1/TRBV3-2,CASSSQGLAGGVHEQFF
TRBJ2-5,TRBV5-4,CASSSYKGKETQYF